This T cell receptor beta chain was found in a study of CD8 T cells in ankylosing spondylitis. General study points: Disease-associated clones were reportedly significantly overrepresented in matched ankylosing spondylitis synovial fluid.

TCRdb processed the 5' RACE reads anew with MiXCR; each CDR3 protein has one entry. The sample gives around 280,000 distinct CDR3 sequences, roughly 20% of which show up once; around 8% is in the top ten. V shed 4 bases, J shed 4 bases, and the junction held 5 bases outside the gene matches. This CDR3 is 15 amino acids long. The V gene's germline CDR1 is LGHDT and CDR2 YNNKEL (reference sequence). This clonotype was observed a few times. Its target is unknown. The genes are TRBV3-1 and TRBJ1-1; TRBD1 agrees at 11 bases. This TCR was sampled from a male donor with ankylosing spondylitis or in good health (not recorded which). Sequencing was done on a sample of blood, either unsorted or a sorted T cell fraction (not recorded which). DNA of the CDR3: TGTGCCAGCAGCCCCCGGGGACAGGGGGTCACTGAAGCTTTCTTT. It encodes CASSPRGQGVTEAFF. Full variable domain (missing parts from reference TRBV3-1 and TRBJ1-1): DTAVSQTPKYLVTQMGNDKSIKCEQNLGHDTMYWYKQDSKKFLKIMFSYNNKELIINETVPNRFSPKSPDKAHLNLHINSLELGDSAVYFCASSPRGQGVTEAFFGQGTRLTVV.